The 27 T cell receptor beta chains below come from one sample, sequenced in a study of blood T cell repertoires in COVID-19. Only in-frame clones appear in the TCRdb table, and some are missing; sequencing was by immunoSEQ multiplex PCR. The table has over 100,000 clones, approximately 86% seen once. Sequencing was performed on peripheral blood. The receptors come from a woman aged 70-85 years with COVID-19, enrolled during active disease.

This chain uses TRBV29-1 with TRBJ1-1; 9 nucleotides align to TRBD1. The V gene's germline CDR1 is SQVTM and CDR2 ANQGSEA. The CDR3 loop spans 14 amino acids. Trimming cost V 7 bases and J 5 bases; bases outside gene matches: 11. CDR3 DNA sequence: TGCAGCGCCCTACAGGGGGCGAAGGGGACTGAAGCTTTCTTT. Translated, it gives CSALQGAKGTEAFF.

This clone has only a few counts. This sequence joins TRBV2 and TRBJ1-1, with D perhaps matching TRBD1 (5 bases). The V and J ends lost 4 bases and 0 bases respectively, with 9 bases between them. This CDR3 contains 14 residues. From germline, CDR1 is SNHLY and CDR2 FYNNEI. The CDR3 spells CASSGQRMNTEAFF. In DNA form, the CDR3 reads TGTGCCAGCAGTGGACAGAGAATGAACACTGAAGCTTTCTTT.

The CDR3 region has the DNA TGTGCCAGCAGTCCCCACCGGGACAGGTTGTCCAAAAACATTCAGTACTTC. Its protein product is CASSPHRDRLSKNIQYF. This sequence joins TRBV27 and TRBJ2-4; 8 bases align to TRBD1. With V trimmed by 5 bases and J by 2 bases, 11 bases remained unmatched. The CDR3 is made up of 17 amino acids. Germline assignment: CDR1 MNHEY and CDR2 SMNVEV (reference sequence).

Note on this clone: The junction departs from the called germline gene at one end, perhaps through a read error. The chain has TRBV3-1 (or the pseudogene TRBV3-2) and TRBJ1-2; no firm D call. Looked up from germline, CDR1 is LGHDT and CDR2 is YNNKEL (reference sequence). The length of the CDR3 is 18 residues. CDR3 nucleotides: TGTGCCAGCAGCCAAGAGAGGTCCAGGCTTCCACCTGACTATGACTACACCTTC. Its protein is CASSQERSRLPPDYDYTF.

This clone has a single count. The CDR3 sequence is CASSQGTGVRETQYF. CDR3 bases: TGTGCCAGCAGCCAAGGGACAGGGGTGAGGGAGACCCAGTACTTC. The V call is TRBV11-2, the J call TRBJ2-5; 10 nucleotides align to TRBD1. This CDR3 has 15 amino acids. Germline values: CDR1 SGHAT, CDR2 FQNNGV. Germline trimming cut 5 bases from V and 5 bases from J; bases unmatched to any gene: 8.

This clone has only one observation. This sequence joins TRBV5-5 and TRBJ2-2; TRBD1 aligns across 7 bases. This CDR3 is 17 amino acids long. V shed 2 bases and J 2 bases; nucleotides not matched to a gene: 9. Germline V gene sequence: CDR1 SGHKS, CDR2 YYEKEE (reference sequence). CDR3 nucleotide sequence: TGTGCCAGCAGCTTCCACCCAGGGACAGCCAACACCGGGGAGCTGTTTTTT. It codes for CASSFHPGTANTGELFF.

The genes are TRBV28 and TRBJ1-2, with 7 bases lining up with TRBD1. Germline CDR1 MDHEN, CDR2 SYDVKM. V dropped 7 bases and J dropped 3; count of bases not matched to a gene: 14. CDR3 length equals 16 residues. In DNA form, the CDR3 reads TGTGCCAGCAACCCCACAGGGGCCCGGGCCCACTATGGCTACACCTTC. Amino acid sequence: CASNPTGARAHYGYTF.

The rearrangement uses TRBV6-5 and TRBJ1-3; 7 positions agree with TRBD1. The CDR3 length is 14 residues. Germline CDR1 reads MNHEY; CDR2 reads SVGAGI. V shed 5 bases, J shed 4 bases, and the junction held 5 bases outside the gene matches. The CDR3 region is CASSRTGAGNTIYF. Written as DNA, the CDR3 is TGTGCCAGCAGTCGAACAGGGGCCGGAAACACCATATATTTT.

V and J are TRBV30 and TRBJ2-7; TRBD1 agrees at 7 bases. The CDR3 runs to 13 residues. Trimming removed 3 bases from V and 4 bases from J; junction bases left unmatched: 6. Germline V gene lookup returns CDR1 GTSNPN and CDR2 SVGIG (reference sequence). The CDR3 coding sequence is TGTGCCTGGAGCGCGGACAGGTTGTACGAGCAGTACTTC. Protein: CAWSADRLYEQYF.

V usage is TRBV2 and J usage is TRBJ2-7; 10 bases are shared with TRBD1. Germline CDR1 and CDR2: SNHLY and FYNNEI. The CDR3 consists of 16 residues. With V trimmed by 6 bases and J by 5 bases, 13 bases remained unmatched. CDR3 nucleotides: TGTGCCAGCAGACTTCACCCCCCCGGGACAGGGGACGAGCAGTACTTC. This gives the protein CASRLHPPGTGDEQYF.

The CDR3 nucleotides read TGTGCCAGCAGTTACTCCTGGGCTAGCGTACAAGAGACCCAGTACTTC. This translates into CASSYSWASVQETQYF. This rearrangement joins TRBV6-5 to TRBJ2-5; possibly TRBD2 for D (6 bases). The CDR3 extends over 16 amino acids. Trimming shortened V by 0 bases and J by 2 bases, and 13 bases separated the two germline ends. Germline assignment: CDR1 MNHEY and CDR2 SVGAGI.

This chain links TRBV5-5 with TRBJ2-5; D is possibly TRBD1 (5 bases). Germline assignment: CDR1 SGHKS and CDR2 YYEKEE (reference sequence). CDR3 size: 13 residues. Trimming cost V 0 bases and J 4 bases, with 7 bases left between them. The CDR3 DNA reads TGTGCCAGCAGCTTGGACAGGCTAGAGACCCAGTACTTC. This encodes CASSLDRLETQYF.

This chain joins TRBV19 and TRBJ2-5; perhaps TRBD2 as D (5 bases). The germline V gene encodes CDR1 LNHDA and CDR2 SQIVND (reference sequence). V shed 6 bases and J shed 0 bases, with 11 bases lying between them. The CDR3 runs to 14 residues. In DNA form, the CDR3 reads TGTGCCAGTAGCGTGAGGGCGGACCAAGAGACCCAGTACTTC. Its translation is CASSVRADQETQYF.

CDR3 residues: CASSQDTGGSQPQHF. The CDR3 nucleotides are TGTGCCAGCAGCCAAGACACAGGGGGCAGTCAGCCCCAGCATTTT. This chain links TRBV3-1 (or the pseudogene TRBV3-2) with TRBJ1-5, with TRBD1 matching over 9 bases. Trimming cost V 0 bases and J 6 bases; bases outside gene matches: 3. The length of the CDR3 is 15 residues. From germline, CDR1 is LGHDT and CDR2 YNNKEL (reference sequence).

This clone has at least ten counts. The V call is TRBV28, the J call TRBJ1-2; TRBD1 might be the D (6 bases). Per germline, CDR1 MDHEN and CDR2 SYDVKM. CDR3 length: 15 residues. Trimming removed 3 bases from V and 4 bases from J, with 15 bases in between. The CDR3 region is CASSLPQGVPYGYTF. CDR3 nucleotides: TGTGCCAGCAGTTTGCCACAGGGTGTGCCCTATGGCTACACCTTC.

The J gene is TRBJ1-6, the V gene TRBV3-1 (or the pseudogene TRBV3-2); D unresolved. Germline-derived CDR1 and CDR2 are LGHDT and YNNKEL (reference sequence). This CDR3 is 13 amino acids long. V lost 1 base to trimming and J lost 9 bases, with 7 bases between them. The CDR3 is CASSQGTGSPLHF. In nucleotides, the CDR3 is TGTGCCAGCAGCCAAGGAACGGGTTCACCCCTCCACTTT.

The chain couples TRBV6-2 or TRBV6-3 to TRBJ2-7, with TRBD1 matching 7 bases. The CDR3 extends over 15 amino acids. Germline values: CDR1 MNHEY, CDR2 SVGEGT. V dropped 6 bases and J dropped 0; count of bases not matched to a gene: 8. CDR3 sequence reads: CASSTLTGSSYEQYF. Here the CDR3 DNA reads TGTGCCAGCAGCACGCTGACAGGGAGCTCCTACGAGCAGTACTTC.

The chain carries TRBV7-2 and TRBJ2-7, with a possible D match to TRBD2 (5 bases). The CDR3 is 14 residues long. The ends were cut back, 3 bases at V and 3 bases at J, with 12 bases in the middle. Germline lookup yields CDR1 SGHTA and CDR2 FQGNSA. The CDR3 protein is CASSFGVGIYEQYF. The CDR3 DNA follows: TGTGCCAGCAGCTTCGGGGTGGGGATCTACGAGCAGTACTTC.

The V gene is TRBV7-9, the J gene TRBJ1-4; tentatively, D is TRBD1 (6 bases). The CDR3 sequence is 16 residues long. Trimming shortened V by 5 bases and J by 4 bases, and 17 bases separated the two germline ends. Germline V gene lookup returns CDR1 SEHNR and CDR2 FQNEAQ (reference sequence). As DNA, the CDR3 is TGTGCCAGCAGCACCCGGACAGTTGGGGGTAATGAAAAACTGTTTTTT. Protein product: CASSTRTVGGNEKLFF.

Here the CDR3 reads CASSPPSGDGYNEQFF. DNA of the CDR3: TGTGCCAGCTCACCACCTTCGGGGGACGGCTACAATGAGCAGTTCTTC. The chain employs TRBV18 and TRBJ2-1, with D possibly being TRBD2 (6 bases). The CDR3 spans 16 residues. The germline V gene has CDR1 KGHSH and CDR2 LQKENI. Trimming pared 0 bases from V and 3 bases from J, leaving 12 bases between.

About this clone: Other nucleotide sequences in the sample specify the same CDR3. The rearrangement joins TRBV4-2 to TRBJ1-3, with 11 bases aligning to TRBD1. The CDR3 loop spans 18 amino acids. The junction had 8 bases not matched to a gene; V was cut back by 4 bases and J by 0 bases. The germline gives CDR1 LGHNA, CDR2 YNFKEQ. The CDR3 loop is CASSLDRGRQLSGNTIYF. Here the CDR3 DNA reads TGTGCCAGCAGCCTGGACAGGGGGCGACAACTCTCTGGAAACACCATATATTTT.

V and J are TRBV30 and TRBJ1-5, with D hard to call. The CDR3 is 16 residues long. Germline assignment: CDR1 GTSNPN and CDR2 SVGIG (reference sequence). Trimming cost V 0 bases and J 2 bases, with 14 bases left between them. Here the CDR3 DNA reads TGTGCCTGGAGTGTCTCGGACTTTCGTGGCAATCAGCCCCAGCATTTT. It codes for CAWSVSDFRGNQPQHF.

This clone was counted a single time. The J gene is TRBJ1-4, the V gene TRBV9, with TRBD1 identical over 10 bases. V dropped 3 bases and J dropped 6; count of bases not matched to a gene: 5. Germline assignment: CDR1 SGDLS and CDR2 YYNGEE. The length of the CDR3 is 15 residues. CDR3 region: CASSAEGTGDEKLFF. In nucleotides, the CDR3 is TGTGCCAGCAGCGCAGAGGGGACAGGGGATGAAAAACTGTTTTTT.

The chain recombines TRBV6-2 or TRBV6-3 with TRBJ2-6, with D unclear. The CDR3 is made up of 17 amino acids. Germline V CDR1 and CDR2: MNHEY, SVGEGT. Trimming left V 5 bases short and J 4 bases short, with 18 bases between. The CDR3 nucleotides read TGTGCCAGCAGTGACGTAATCCTTTTGACAGGGGCCAACGTCCTGACTTTC. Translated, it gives CASSDVILLTGANVLTF.

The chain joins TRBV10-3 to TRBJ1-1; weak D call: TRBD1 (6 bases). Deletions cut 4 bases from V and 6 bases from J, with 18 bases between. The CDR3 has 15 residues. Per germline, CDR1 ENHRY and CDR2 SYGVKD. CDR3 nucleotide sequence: TGTGCCATCAGTGTTAAAGGGGGAAGGGAAGCTGAAGCTTTCTTT. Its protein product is CAISVKGGREAEAFF.

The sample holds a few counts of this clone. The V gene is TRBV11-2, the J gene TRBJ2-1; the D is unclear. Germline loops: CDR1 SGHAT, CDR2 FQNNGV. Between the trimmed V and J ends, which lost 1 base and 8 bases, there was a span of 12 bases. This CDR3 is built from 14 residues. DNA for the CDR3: TGTGCCAGCAGCTTAGGACAACCATGGCATGAGCAGTTCTTC. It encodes CASSLGQPWHEQFF.

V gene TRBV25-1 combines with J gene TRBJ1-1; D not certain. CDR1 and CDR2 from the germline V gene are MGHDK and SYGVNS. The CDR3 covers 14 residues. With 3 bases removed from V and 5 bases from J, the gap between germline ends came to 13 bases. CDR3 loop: CASSERGKRTEAFF. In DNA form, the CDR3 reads TGTGCCAGCAGTGAGAGAGGGAAGCGGACTGAAGCTTTCTTT.